A selection of T cell receptor beta chains follows, all from one sample in a study of TIL therapy for anti-PD-1-resistant metastatic lung cancer. Generated by immunoSEQ multiplex PCR, the TCRdb table keeps only in-frame clones and is missing some. Of about 60,000 clones in the sample, around 86% were seen once. The specimen was blood, collected at baseline. These receptors came from a person aged 25-80 years with non-small cell lung cancer. Both conserved end residues are part of each CDR3. D genes are given only for firm matches. Only part of the rows carry a size: once, few, many, or a class if the clone is expanded.

d_gene | j_gene | abundance | v_gene | CDR3aa | CDR3nt
- | TRBJ1-5 | - | TRBV11-3 | CASSAPRFSNQPQHF | TGTGCCAGCAGCGCCCCGCGGTTTAGCAATCAGCCCCAGCATTTT
- | TRBJ2-7 | - | TRBV11-2 | CASSSFGRVNDEQYF | TGTGCCAGCAGCTCCTTCGGCAGGGTTAACGACGAGCAGTACTTC
- | TRBJ2-1 | once | TRBV10-2 | CASKDSRPFYNEQFF | TGCGCCAGCAAGGACTCCCGACCCTTTTACAATGAGCAGTTCTTC
- | TRBJ2-6 | - | TRBV19 | CASIGAGMSGANVLTF | TGTGCCAGTATTGGGGCAGGGATGAGCGGGGCCAACGTCCTGACTTTC
TRBD2 | TRBJ2-1 | - | TRBV19 | CASGHSLAGGQNEQFF | TGTGCCAGTGGCCACTCACTAGCGGGGGGGCAGAATGAGCAGTTCTTC
TRBD2 | TRBJ2-1 | - | TRBV3-1/TRBV3-2 | CASSQRGTSGYNEQFF | TGTGCCAGCAGCCAGCGAGGGACTAGCGGGTACAATGAGCAGTTCTTC
- | TRBJ2-2 | - | TRBV6-1 | CASSEGSNTGELFF | TGTGCCAGCAGTGAAGGCTCGAACACCGGGGAGCTGTTTTTT
- | TRBJ2-1 | once | TRBV9 | CASSPTPSPYNEQFF | TGTGCCAGCAGCCCCACCCCATCCCCCTACAATGAGCAGTTCTTC
TRBD2 | TRBJ2-1 | - | TRBV24-1 | CATSDNLAGVDYNEQFF | TGTGCCACCAGTGATAATCTAGCGGGAGTAGACTACAATGAGCAGTTCTTC
TRBD1 | TRBJ1-4 | - | TRBV19 | CASSPGQRPSNEKLFF | TGTGCCAGTAGCCCGGGACAGAGGCCCTCTAATGAAAAACTGTTTTTT
- | TRBJ1-1 | once | TRBV28 | CASSPVGGGAEAFF | TGTGCCAGCAGTCCCGTAGGAGGTGGGGCTGAAGCTTTCTTT
- | TRBJ1-1 | - | TRBV21-1 | CASPRDLRMNTEAFF | TGTGCCAGCCCCCGGGACCTGAGAATGAACACTGAAGCTTTCTTT
- | TRBJ1-1 | few | TRBV12-5 | CASGPAPNTEAFF | TGTGCTAGTGGGCCGGCCCCGAACACTGAAGCTTTCTTT